The 5 T cell receptor beta chains below come from one sample, sequenced in a study of T cell changes during pregnancy in multiple sclerosis. The protocol was immunoSEQ multiplex PCR, while the TCRdb copy is restricted to in-frame clones and leaves out a portion. Seen here are 39,000 or so clones, over 80% observed once, and the top ten hold over 20%. The source material was CD8+ T cells from peripheral blood mononuclear cells, sampled before pregnancy. These receptors were collected from a female donor with multiple sclerosis, enrolled in a pregnancy study.

The chain has TRBV5-6 and TRBJ1-5; D perhaps matches TRBD1 (5 bases). Germline CDR1 SGHDT, CDR2 YYEEEE. The CDR3 spans 13 residues. Trimming pared 0 bases from V and 7 bases from J, leaving 8 bases between. For the CDR3, the DNA is TGTGCCAGCAGCTTGGGGGGGGACCAGCCCCAGCATTTT. Translated: CASSLGGDQPQHF.

This sequence joins TRBV5-1 and TRBJ2-7, with 7 bases fitting TRBD1. This CDR3 comprises 13 residues. V lost 2 bases and J lost 4; bases outside the gene matches: 3. CDR1 and CDR2 (germline): SGHRS, YFSETQ. This CDR3 is CASSFGQVYEQYF. The CDR3 nucleotides are TGCGCCAGCAGCTTCGGACAGGTGTACGAGCAGTACTTC. Full variable domain (missing parts from reference TRBV5-1 and TRBJ2-7): KAGVTQTPRYLIKTRGQQVTLSCSPISGHRSVSWYQQTPGQGLQFLFEYFSETQRNKGNFPGRFSGRQFSNSRSEMNVSTLELGDSALYLCASSFGQVYEQYFGPGTRLTVT.

This clone was seen a handful of times. The V call is TRBV27, the J call TRBJ2-7; 7 nucleotides line up with TRBD1. The length of the CDR3 is 14 residues. Germline CDR1 MNHEY, CDR2 SMNVEV (reference sequence). Trimming at V came to 5 bases and at J to 3 bases, leaving 7 bases not matched to a gene. The chain's CDR3 is CASSLRQGGYEQYF. CDR3 nucleotides: TGTGCCAGCAGTCTTCGACAGGGCGGCTACGAGCAGTACTTC.

The CDR3 protein is CASSPPSGLAKNIQYF. Here the CDR3 DNA reads TGTGCCAGCTCACCACCCAGCGGGCTAGCCAAAAACATTCAGTACTTC. J is TRBJ2-4 and V is TRBV18; a weak D match, TRBD2 (6 bases). Trimming removed 0 bases at V and 0 bases at J, with 9 bases between. CDR1 and CDR2 from the germline V gene are KGHSH and LQKENI. The CDR3 consists of 16 residues.

The chain employs TRBV4-1 and TRBJ1-4, with 8 bases identical to TRBD1. CDR1 is MGHRA and CDR2 is YSYEKL in the germline V gene. After removal of 5 bases from V and 7 bases from J, the junction contained 15 bases not matched to a gene. The CDR3 sequence is 17 residues long. The CDR3 DNA sequence: TGCGCCAGCAGCTCGTTAACAGGGGGTGGGGGTAGTGAAAAACTGTTTTTT. It specifies CASSSLTGGGGSEKLFF.